The 17 T cell receptor beta chains below were found in one sample sequenced in a study of blood T cell repertoires in COVID-19. Assay: immunoSEQ multiplex PCR; the TCRdb copy retains only in-frame clones and omits some. The sample yields roughly 200,000 clones, 85% seen once. Sequencing input: PBMCs or T cells enriched from blood (not recorded which). The receptors were gathered from a man aged 40-50 years who had recovered from COVID-19.

The CDR3 bases are TGTGCCAGCAGCCCTCAATCCGGGATCGGCGAGCAGTACTTC. Protein product: CASSPQSGIGEQYF. The chain links TRBV7-3 to TRBJ2-7; TRBD2 is a possible D gene (5 bases). Germline V gives CDR1 SGHTA, CDR2 FQGTGA. CDR3 length equals 14 residues. Trimming took 5 bases from V and 6 from J, leaving 17 bases between them.

This clone was recorded a few times. The chain couples TRBV11-3 to TRBJ2-7; 7 bases line up with TRBD2. The length of the CDR3 is 16 residues. Germline CDR1 is SGHNT and CDR2 is YENEEA. With 1 base clipped from V and 0 bases from J, the junction kept 6 bases outside the gene matches. The DNA of the CDR3 is TGTGCCAGCAGCTTAGGGTCCCTAGCGGACTCCTACGAGCAGTACTTC. Amino acids: CASSLGSLADSYEQYF.

This sequence joins TRBV18 and TRBJ1-4; TRBD1 matches at 8 bases. Trimming removed 1 base from V and 3 bases from J; junction bases left unmatched: 4. Germline V lookup: CDR1 KGHSH, CDR2 LQKENI. The CDR3 length is 16 residues. In nucleotides, the CDR3 is TGTGCCAGCTCACCACGCGGGACAGGACCTAATGAAAAACTGTTTTTT. The encoded protein is CASSPRGTGPNEKLFF.

This chain uses TRBV15 with TRBJ2-3; 12 bases line up with TRBD2. V was clipped by 0 bases and J by 4 bases; unmatched bases: 8. Germline CDR1 reads LNHNV; CDR2 reads YYDKDF (reference sequence). The CDR3 has 18 amino acids. The CDR3 DNA sequence: TGTGCCACCAGCAGAGATTGGACTAGCGGGACGCGCCCAGATACGCAGTATTTT. It yields the protein CATSRDWTSGTRPDTQYF. The full variable domain, its missing parts supplied by reference TRBV15 and TRBJ2-3, is DAMVIQNPRYQVTQFGKPVTLSCSQTLNHNVMYWYQQKSSQAPKLLFHYYDKDFNNEADTPDNFQSRRPNTSFCFLDIRSPGLGDTAMYLCATSRDWTSGTRPDTQYFGPGTRLTVL.

The table lists this clone with a count of one. The J gene is TRBJ1-3, the V gene TRBV29-1; D unresolved. The germline V gene has CDR1 SQVTM and CDR2 ANQGSEA. V was cut by 6 bases and J by 0 bases, with 9 bases left in between. The CDR3 is 13 residues long. The CDR3 is CSVRTGSGNTIYF. The DNA of the CDR3 is TGCAGCGTCCGAACGGGCTCTGGAAACACCATATATTTT.

The sample holds one count of this clone. The chain carries TRBV5-1 and TRBJ2-5; 9 nucleotides line up with TRBD1. The CDR3 is 14 amino acids. CDR1 is SGHRS and CDR2 is YFSETQ in the germline V gene. J lost 4 bases, V lost 1 base, and 2 bases had no gene match. CDR3 loop: CASSLIQGAETQYF. The CDR3, as DNA: TGCGCCAGCAGCTTGATACAGGGGGCAGAGACCCAGTACTTC. Full variable domain (missing parts from reference TRBV5-1 and TRBJ2-5): KAGVTQTPRYLIKTRGQQVTLSCSPISGHRSVSWYQQTPGQGLQFLFEYFSETQRNKGNFPGRFSGRQFSNSRSEMNVSTLELGDSALYLCASSLIQGAETQYFGPGTRLLVL.

The V call is TRBV19, the J call TRBJ1-4; D might be TRBD1 (5 bases). The CDR3 is made up of 14 amino acids. Germline V lookup: CDR1 LNHDA, CDR2 SQIVND (reference sequence). V lost 4 bases and J lost 6, with 12 bases in between. The CDR3 DNA reads TGTGCCAGTAGTAGGGGGGATTTCGATGAAAAACTGTTTTTT. This encodes CASSRGDFDEKLFF.

The chain links TRBV7-3 to TRBJ2-7, with TRBD2 matching 12 bases. CDR3 length equals 15 residues. The trim removed 4 bases at V and 2 bases at J, leaving 3 bases unmatched. Germline-derived CDR1 and CDR2 are SGHTA and FQGTGA. The CDR3 DNA reads as TGTGCCAGCAGCTATGGACTAGCGGGACCCTACGAGCAGTACTTC. Its protein product is CASSYGLAGPYEQYF.

The chain carries TRBV19 and TRBJ1-5, with unresolved D. There are 14 residues in the CDR3. In germline, CDR1 is LNHDA, CDR2 SQIVND (reference sequence). V was pared by 7 bases and J by 0 bases, with 10 bases between. The CDR3 DNA follows: TGTGCCAGTATCGCCCAGTATAGCAATCAGCCCCAGCATTTT. This encodes CASIAQYSNQPQHF.

V usage is TRBV7-9 and J usage is TRBJ2-7; D is unclear. V gave up 5 bases and J gave up 0 bases, with 14 bases separating them. The CDR3 is made up of 15 amino acids. Germline loops: CDR1 SEHNR, CDR2 FQNEAQ (reference sequence). For the CDR3, the DNA is TGTGCCAGCAGCCCCGGGTACGTAAACTCCTACGAGCAGTACTTC. Translation: CASSPGYVNSYEQYF.

The genes are TRBV6-2 or TRBV6-3 and TRBJ2-6; TRBD1 agrees at 9 bases. Germline V gene lookup returns CDR1 MNHEY and CDR2 SVGEGT. This CDR3 spans 18 amino acids. The trim removed 0 bases at V and 1 base at J, leaving 4 bases unmatched. Written as DNA, the CDR3 is TGTGCCAGCAGTTACTCTGGGACAGGGATTTCTGGGGCCAACGTCCTGACTTTC. Residues: CASSYSGTGISGANVLTF.

The chain uses TRBV2 and TRBJ2-1, with D maybe TRBD2 (6 bases). Looked up from germline, CDR1 is SNHLY and CDR2 is FYNNEI. Trimming removed 3 bases at V and 4 bases at J, with 13 bases between. The CDR3 is 15 amino acids. The CDR3 is CASSDELARYNEQFF. The CDR3 DNA follows: TGTGCCAGCAGTGATGAACTAGCAAGATACAATGAGCAGTTCTTC.

This clone was picked up many times. This chain joins TRBV27 and TRBJ1-6; 7 bases line up with TRBD1. With V trimmed by 6 bases and J by 7 bases, 6 bases remained unmatched. CDR3 length: 14 residues. CDR1 is MNHEY, CDR2 SMNVEV, per germline (reference sequence). CDR3 nucleotide sequence: TGTGCCAGCAGGATAGACAGGGAAAATTCACCCCTCCACTTT. It codes for CASRIDRENSPLHF.

The chain uses TRBV25-1 and TRBJ1-4; 7 bases are shared with TRBD1. The CDR3 sequence is 16 residues long. Germline trimming cut 3 bases from V and 8 bases from J; bases unmatched to any gene: 12. The germline gives CDR1 MGHDK, CDR2 SYGVNS. CDR3 sequence reads: CASSDPYRGSREKLFF. CDR3 coding DNA: TGTGCCAGCAGTGATCCCTACAGGGGTTCTAGGGAAAAACTGTTTTTT. Full variable domain (rest looked up from reference TRBV25-1 and TRBJ1-4): EADIYQTPRYLVIGTGKKITLECSQTMGHDKMYWYQQDPGMELHLIHYSYGVNSTEKGDLSSESTVSRIRTEHFPLTLESARPSHTSQYLCASSDPYRGSREKLFFGSGTQLSVL.

CDR3 sequence reads: CASSLLSQGSEQFF. The CDR3 DNA reads as TGTGCCAGCAGCTTACTATCTCAGGGGAGTGAGCAGTTCTTC. The V and J genes are TRBV7-3 and TRBJ2-1; possible D gene TRBD1, 6 bases. The length of the CDR3 is 14 residues. Germline V lookup: CDR1 SGHTA, CDR2 FQGTGA. V shed 2 bases and J shed 9 bases, with 14 bases lying between them.

The chain is built from TRBV15 and TRBJ2-7, with 8 bases that match TRBD1. The CDR3 totals 15 residues. Germline CDR1 and CDR2: LNHNV and YYDKDF (reference sequence). The J segment lost 1 base and the V segment lost 5 bases, leaving 7 bases of the junction unmatched. The CDR3 DNA sequence: TGTGCCACCAGCGTAGGGACAGGAAGTTCCTACGAGCAGTACTTC. Protein product: CATSVGTGSSYEQYF.

The chain employs TRBV4-1 and TRBJ2-7, with D perhaps matching TRBD1 (6 bases). CDR3 size: 14 residues. V gave up 4 bases and J gave up 1 base, with 11 bases separating them. Germline CDR1 MGHRA, CDR2 YSYEKL. For the CDR3, the DNA is TGCGCCAGCAGCCCCCGACAGGTTTCCTACGAGCAGTACTTC. It encodes CASSPRQVSYEQYF.